Listed below are T cell receptor beta chains from one sample, sequenced in a study of cytomegalovirus exposure and HLA in healthy donors. Only in-frame clones appear in the TCRdb table, and some are missing; sequencing was by immunoSEQ multiplex PCR. The table has some 130,000 clones, over 60% seen once. The sequencing input was PBMCs. The receptors here all came from a man aged 18-30 years in good health and CMV-seronegative. The CDR3 runs from the conserved cysteine through the conserved F or W. D genes are given only for firm matches. Clone size is shown for a subset of rows, as once, few, many or a class of expanded clone.

V gene,J gene,D gene,clone size,CDR3 DNA,CDR3 protein
TRBV7-3,TRBJ2-7,TRBD1,NA,TGTGCCAGCAGCTTAACGACACAGGGGAAGCGAGCCGAGCAGTACTTC,CASSLTTQGKRAEQYF
TRBV2,TRBJ1-3,NA,NA,TGTGCCAGCAGTGAGTCTTTCAGGTTTAGTAGAAACACCATATATTTT,CASSESFRFSRNTIYF
TRBV19,TRBJ1-3,NA,NA,TGTGCCAGTAGTCTGGGACATTCTTCTGGAAACACCATATATTTT,CASSLGHSSGNTIYF
TRBV7-9,TRBJ2-1,TRBD2,NA,TGTGCCAGCAGCTTAGCCAGCCTAGCGGCGGGCTACAATGAGCAGTTCTTC,CASSLASLAAGYNEQFF
TRBV19,TRBJ1-1,TRBD1,NA,TGTGCCAGTAGTAAGCGGACAGGGAGGTCTGAAGCTTTCTTT,CASSKRTGRSEAFF
TRBV6-1,TRBJ2-3,NA,few,TGTGCCAGCAGGGGGAGCGGCGATACGCAGTATTTT,CASRGSGDTQYF
TRBV7-9,TRBJ2-7,NA,NA,TGTGCCAGCAGCCCGGTCAGACTCTACGAGCAGTACTTC,CASSPVRLYEQYF
TRBV7-8,TRBJ2-1,TRBD2,few,TGTGCCAGCAGCTTACCCCGGCGACTAGCGGGAGTTCAGAATGAGCAGTTCTTC,CASSLPRRLAGVQNEQFF
TRBV10-3,TRBJ2-2,NA,NA,TGTGCCATCAGTACCTCAGGGGCCCAGGAGCTGTTTTTT,CAISTSGAQELFF
TRBV28,TRBJ1-5,NA,NA,TGTGCCAGCAGAATAAGGAGGGAGCCCCAGCATTTT,CASRIRREPQHF
TRBV10-3,TRBJ1-4,NA,NA,TGTGCCATCAGTGAGTCGGCGGGACGATGGGAAAAACTGTTTTTT,CAISESAGRWEKLFF
TRBV5-5,TRBJ1-2,NA,NA,TGTGCCAGCGCGTCCATCGATGGCTACACCTTC,CASASIDGYTF
TRBV28,TRBJ2-7,TRBD1,NA,TGTGCCAGCAGTCCCGGGTCCGCAGGGGGATTCGAGCAGTACTTC,CASSPGSAGGFEQYF
TRBV30,TRBJ1-2,NA,NA,TGTGCCTGGAGTACGGCAGGGTCCGGCTACACCTTC,CAWSTAGSGYTF
TRBV6-1,TRBJ1-5,NA,few,TGTGCCAGCGGGCTTAGCAATCAGCCCCAGCATTTT,CASGLSNQPQHF
TRBV5-1,TRBJ2-1,TRBD1,NA,TGCGCCAGCAGCCAAGGGGGCACCTACAATGAGCAGTTCTTC,CASSQGGTYNEQFF
TRBV15,TRBJ1-4,NA,NA,TGTGCCACCAGCAGAGATAGGACAGCAACTAATGAAAAACTGTTTTTT,CATSRDRTATNEKLFF
TRBV6-4,TRBJ1-1,NA,once,TGTGCCAGCAGTGACGGCTCTCCAGGGGACACTGAAGCTTTCTTT,CASSDGSPGDTEAFF
TRBV5-5,TRBJ1-1,NA,few,TGTGCCAGCAGCCCCGGTGGGGCCGCTGAAGCTTTCTTT,CASSPGGAAEAFF
TRBV5-8,TRBJ2-5,NA,NA,TGTGCCAGCAGCCTGGCTAGTCACTCTGCAGAGACCCAGTACTTC,CASSLASHSAETQYF
TRBV21-1,TRBJ1-6,NA,NA,TGTGCCAGCAGCAAAAAAAGGGGGACAGGGGGCGGACAATCTTATAATTCACCCCTCCACTTT,CASSKKRGTGGGQSYNSPLHF
TRBV5-1,TRBJ2-7,TRBD2,NA,TGCGCCAGCAGCTTGGATTTAGCGGGAGGGCCGGGAGAGCAGTACTTC,CASSLDLAGGPGEQYF
TRBV30,TRBJ2-3,NA,NA,TGTGCCTGGCGGGAGAGCGCAGATACGCAGTATTTT,CAWRESADTQYF
TRBV11-3,TRBJ2-1,TRBD2,NA,TGTGCCAGCAGCCGGGGACTAGCGGGAGGTAGTGCTGGCTCCTACAATGAGCAGTTCTTC,CASSRGLAGGSAGSYNEQFF
TRBV4-1,TRBJ2-7,TRBD2,NA,TGCGCCAGCAGCCAAGATCTAGCGGGAGTCTCCTACGAGCAGTACTTC,CASSQDLAGVSYEQYF
TRBV7-3,TRBJ2-1,TRBD2,NA,TGTGCCAGCAGCTTGATAGCGGGAGACTACAATGAGCAGTTCTTC,CASSLIAGDYNEQFF
TRBV5-4,TRBJ1-1,NA,NA,TGTGCCAGCAGCCACGACAGGTCCCAGGCTTTCTTT,CASSHDRSQAFF
TRBV5-5,TRBJ2-2,NA,NA,TGTGCCAGCAGCTTCGTCACCGGGGAGCTGTTTTTT,CASSFVTGELFF
TRBV6-5,TRBJ2-7,TRBD2,NA,TGTGCCAGCAGTTACTCGGGACTAGCGCTCTACGAGCAGTACTTC,CASSYSGLALYEQYF
TRBV7-2,TRBJ2-5,TRBD2,NA,TGTGCCAGCATTTGGCGGGGGGGCCAAGAGACCCAGTACTTC,CASIWRGGQETQYF
TRBV27,TRBJ1-2,TRBD1,once,TGTGCCAGCAGCCCTTGGACAGGTCGGGCGTATGGCTACACCTTC,CASSPWTGRAYGYTF
TRBV28,TRBJ2-7,TRBD2,NA,TGTGCCAGCAGTTCCAGCGGGAGCTCCTACGAGCAGTACTTC,CASSSSGSSYEQYF
TRBV27,TRBJ2-1,TRBD1,NA,TGTGCCAGCATCATGGACAGGGGACTCTACAATGAGCAGTTCTTC,CASIMDRGLYNEQFF
TRBV5-6,TRBJ1-6,NA,NA,TGTGCCAGCAGTCCTGGACTGATCGAGGGCTCACCCCTCCACTTT,CASSPGLIEGSPLHF
TRBV19,TRBJ2-7,TRBD2,once,TGTGCCAGTAGTTACAAGGACCCGCGGACTAGCGGGAGCTACGAGCAGTACTTC,CASSYKDPRTSGSYEQYF
TRBV7-6,TRBJ2-5,TRBD2,NA,TGTGCCAGCAGCTTATTGAGTGTAGCGGGAGAAGAGACCCAGTACTTC,CASSLLSVAGEETQYF